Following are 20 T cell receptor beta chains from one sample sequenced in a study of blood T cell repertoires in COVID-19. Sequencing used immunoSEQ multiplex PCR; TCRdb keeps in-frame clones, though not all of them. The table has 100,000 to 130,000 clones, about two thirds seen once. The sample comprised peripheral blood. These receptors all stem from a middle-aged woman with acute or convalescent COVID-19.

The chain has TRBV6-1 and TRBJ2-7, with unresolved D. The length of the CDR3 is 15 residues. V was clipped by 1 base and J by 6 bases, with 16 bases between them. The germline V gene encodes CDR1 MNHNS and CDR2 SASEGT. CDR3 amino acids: CASSEVFITELEQYF. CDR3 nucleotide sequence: TGTGCCAGCAGTGAAGTGTTTATTACCGAGCTCGAGCAGTACTTC.

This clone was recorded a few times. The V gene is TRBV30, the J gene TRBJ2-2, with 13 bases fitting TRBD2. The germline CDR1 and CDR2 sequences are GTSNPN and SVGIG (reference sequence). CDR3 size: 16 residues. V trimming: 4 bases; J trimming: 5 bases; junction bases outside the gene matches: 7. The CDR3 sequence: CAWTQLAGGPTGELFF. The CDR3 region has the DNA TGTGCCTGGACCCAACTAGCGGGGGGGCCGACCGGGGAGCTGTTTTTT.

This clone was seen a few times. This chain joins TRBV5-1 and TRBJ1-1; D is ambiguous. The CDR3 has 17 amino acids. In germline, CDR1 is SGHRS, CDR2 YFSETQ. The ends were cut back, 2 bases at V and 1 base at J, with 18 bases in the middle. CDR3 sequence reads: CASSLNRLLRGNTEAFF. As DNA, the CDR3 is TGCGCCAGCAGCTTAAACCGACTTTTGCGGGGGAACACTGAAGCTTTCTTT.

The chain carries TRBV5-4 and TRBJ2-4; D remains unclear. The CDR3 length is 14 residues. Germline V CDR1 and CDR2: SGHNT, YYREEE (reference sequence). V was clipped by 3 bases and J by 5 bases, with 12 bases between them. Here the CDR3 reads CASSSQTAENIQYF. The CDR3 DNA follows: TGTGCCAGCAGCTCACAGACGGCAGAAAACATTCAGTACTTC.

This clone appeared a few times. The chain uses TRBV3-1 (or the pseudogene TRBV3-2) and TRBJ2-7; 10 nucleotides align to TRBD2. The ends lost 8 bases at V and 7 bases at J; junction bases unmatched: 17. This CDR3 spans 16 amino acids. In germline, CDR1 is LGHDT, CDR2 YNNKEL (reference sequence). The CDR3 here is CASFDSSGGALGEQYF. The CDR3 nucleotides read TGTGCCAGCTTCGACTCAAGCGGGGGGGCCCTAGGGGAGCAGTACTTC.

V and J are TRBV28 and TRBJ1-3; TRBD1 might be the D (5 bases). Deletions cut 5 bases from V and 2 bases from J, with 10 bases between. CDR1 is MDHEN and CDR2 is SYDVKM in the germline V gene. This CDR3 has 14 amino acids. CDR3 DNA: TGTGCCAGCAGTGGCGACAGTACTGGAAACACCATATATTTT. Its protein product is CASSGDSTGNTIYF.

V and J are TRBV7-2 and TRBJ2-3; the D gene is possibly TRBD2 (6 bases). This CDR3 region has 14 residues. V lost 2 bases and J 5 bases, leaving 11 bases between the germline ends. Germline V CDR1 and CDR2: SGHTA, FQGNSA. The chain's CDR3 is CASSLSRGGDTQYF. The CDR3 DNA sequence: TGTGCCAGCAGCTTATCACGGGGAGGAGATACGCAGTATTTT.

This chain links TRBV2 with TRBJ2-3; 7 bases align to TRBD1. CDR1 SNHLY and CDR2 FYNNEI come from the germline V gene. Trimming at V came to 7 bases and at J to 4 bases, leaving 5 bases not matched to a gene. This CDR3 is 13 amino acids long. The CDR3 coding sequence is TGTGCCAGCAATGTCGACAGGGCAGATACGCAGTATTTT. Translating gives CASNVDRADTQYF.

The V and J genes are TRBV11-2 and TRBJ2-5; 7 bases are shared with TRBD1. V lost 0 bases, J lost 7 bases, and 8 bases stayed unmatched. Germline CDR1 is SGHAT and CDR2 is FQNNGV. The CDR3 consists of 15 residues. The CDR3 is CASSLETGLGRTQYF. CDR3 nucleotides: TGTGCCAGCAGCTTAGAGACAGGGTTGGGGAGGACCCAGTACTTC.

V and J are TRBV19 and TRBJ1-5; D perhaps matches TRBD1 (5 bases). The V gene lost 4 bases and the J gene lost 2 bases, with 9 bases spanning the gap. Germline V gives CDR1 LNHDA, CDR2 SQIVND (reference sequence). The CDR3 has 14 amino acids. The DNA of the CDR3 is TGTGCCAGTAGTAGGGGCAGGGGCAATCAGCCCCAGCATTTT. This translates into CASSRGRGNQPQHF.

The CDR3 DNA reads TGTGCCAGTAGTATGAGTAACTCCTACGAGCAGTACTTC. It translates to CASSMSNSYEQYF. The J gene is TRBJ2-7, the V gene TRBV19; D remains ambiguous. Trimming cost V 3 bases and J 0 bases, with 6 bases left between them. Germline V CDR1 and CDR2: LNHDA, SQIVND (reference sequence). CDR3 size: 13 residues.

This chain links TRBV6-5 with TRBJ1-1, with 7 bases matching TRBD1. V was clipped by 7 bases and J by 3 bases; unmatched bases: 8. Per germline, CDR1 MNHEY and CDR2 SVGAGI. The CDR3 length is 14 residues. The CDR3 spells CASTHKGAYTEAFF. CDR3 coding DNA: TGTGCCAGCACCCATAAGGGGGCGTACACTGAAGCTTTCTTT.

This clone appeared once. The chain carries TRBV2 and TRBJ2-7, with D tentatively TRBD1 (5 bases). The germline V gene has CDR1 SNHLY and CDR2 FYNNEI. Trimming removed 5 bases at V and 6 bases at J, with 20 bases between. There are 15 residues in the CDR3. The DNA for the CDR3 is TGTGCCAGCAGTAGCTCAGGGTCCCGTATGAGCGAGCAGTACTTC. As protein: CASSSSGSRMSEQYF.

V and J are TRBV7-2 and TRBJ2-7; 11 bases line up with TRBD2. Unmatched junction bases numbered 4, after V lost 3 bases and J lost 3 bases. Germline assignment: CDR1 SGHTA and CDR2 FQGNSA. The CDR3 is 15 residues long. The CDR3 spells CASSFLAGGNYEQYF. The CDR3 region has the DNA TGTGCCAGCAGCTTCCTAGCGGGGGGTAACTACGAGCAGTACTTC.

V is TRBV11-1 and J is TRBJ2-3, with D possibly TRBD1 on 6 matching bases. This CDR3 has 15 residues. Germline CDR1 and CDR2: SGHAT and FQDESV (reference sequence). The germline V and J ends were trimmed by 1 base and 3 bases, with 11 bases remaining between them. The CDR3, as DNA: TGTGCCAGCAGCTTAGTTCTAGGGACAACAGATACGCAGTATTTT. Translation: CASSLVLGTTDTQYF.

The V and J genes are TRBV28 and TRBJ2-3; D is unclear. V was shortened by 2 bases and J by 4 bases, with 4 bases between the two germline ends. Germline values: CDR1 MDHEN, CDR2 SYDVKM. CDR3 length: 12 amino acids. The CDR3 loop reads CASSLQADTQYF. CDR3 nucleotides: TGTGCCAGCAGTTTACAGGCAGATACGCAGTATTTT.

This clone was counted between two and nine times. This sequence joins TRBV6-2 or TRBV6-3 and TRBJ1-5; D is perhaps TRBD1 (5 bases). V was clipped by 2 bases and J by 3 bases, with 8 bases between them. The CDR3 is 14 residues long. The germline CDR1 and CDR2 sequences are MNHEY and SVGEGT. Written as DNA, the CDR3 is TGTGCCAGCAGTTACGGGGCGGACAATCAGCCCCAGCATTTT. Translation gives CASSYGADNQPQHF.

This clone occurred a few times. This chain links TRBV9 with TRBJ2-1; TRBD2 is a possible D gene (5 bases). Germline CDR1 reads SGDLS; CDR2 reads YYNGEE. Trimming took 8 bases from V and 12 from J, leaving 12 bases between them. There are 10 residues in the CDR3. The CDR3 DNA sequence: TGTGCCAGAGAACTAGGAGGGCAGTTCTTC. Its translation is CARELGGQFF. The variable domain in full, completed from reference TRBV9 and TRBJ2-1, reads DSGVTQTPKHLITATGQRVTLRCSPRSGDLSVYWYQQSLDQGLQFLIQYYNGEERAKGNILERFSAQQFPDLHSELNLSSLELGDSALYFCARELGGQFFGPGTRLTVL.

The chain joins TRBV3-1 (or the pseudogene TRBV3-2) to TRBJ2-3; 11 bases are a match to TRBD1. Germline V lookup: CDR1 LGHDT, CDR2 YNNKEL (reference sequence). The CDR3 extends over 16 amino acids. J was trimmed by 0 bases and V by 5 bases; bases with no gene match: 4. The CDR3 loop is CASSNWTGGSTDTQYF. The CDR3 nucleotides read TGTGCCAGCAGCAACTGGACAGGGGGCAGCACAGATACGCAGTATTTT.

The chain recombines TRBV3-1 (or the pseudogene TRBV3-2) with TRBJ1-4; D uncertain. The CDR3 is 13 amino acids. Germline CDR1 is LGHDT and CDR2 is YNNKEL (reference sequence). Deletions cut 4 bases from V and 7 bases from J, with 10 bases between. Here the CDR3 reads CASSRGVGEKLFF. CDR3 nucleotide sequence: TGTGCCAGCAGCCGGGGAGTCGGTGAAAAACTGTTTTTT.